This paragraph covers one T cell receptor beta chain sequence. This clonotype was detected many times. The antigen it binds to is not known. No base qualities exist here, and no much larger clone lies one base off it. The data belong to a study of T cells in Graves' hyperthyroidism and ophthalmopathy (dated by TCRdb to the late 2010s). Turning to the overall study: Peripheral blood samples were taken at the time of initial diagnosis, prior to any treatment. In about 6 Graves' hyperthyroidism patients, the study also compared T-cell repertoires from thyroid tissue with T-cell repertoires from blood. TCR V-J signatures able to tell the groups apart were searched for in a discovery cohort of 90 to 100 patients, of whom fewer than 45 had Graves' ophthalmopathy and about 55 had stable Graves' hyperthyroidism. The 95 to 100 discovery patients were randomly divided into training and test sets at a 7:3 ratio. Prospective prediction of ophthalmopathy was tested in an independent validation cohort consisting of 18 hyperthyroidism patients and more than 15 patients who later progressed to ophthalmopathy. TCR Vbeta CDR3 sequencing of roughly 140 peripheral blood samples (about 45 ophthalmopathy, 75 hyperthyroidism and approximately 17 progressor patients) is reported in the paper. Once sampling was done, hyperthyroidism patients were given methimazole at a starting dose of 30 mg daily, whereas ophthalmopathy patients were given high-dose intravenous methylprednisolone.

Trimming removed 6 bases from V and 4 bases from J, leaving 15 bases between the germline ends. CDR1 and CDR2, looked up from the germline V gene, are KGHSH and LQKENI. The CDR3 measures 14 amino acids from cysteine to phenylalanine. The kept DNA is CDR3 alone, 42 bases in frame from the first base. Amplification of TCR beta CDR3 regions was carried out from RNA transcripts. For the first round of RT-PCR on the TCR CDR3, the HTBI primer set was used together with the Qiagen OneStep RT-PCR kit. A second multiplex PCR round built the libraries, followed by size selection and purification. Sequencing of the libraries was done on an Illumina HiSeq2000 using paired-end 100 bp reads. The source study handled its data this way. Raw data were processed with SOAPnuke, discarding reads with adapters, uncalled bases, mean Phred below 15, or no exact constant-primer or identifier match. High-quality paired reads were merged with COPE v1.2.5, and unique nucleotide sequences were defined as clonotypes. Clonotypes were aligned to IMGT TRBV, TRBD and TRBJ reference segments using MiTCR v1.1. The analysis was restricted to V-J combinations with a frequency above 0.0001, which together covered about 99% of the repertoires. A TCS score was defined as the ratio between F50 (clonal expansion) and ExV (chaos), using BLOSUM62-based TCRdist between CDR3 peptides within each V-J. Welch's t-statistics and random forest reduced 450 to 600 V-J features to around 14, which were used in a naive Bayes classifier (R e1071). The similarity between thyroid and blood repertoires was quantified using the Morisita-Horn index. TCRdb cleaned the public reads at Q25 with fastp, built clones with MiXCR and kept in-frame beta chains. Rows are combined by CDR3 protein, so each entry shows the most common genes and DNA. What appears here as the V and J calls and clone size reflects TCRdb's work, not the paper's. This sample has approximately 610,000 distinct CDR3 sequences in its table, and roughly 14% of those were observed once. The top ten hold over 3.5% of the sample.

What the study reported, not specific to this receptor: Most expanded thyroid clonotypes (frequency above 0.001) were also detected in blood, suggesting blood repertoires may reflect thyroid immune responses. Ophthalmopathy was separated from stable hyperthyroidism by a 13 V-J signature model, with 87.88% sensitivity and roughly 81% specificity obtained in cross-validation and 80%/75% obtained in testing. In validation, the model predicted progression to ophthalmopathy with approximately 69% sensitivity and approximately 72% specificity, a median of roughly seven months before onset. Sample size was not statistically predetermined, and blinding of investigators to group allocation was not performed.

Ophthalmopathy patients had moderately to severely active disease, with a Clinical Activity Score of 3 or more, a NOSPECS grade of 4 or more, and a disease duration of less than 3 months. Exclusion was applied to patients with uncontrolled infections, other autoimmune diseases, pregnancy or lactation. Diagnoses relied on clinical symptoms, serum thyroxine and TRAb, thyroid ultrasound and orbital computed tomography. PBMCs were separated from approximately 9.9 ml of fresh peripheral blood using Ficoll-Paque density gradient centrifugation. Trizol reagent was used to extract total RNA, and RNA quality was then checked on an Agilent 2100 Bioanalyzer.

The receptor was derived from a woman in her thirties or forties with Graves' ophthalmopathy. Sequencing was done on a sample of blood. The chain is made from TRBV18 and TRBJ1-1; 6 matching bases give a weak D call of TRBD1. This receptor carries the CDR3 CASSPTGHSTEAFF. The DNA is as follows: TGTGCCAGCTCCCCTACGGGACACTCCACTGAAGCTTTCTTT.